The clone carrying this TCR beta chain was detected only once. What it binds is not known. Documented treatment: roughly 10-day PBMC culture with coronavirus spike peptide pools or control peptides (ViraFEST assay). The data originate from a study of vaccination and CD4 T cells after COVID-19. For the study at large: Stimulation of cells relied on overlapping spike peptides derived from SARS-CoV-2, HCoV-NL63, HCoV-OC43 and HCoV-229E.

CD4+ T cells that had been cultured provided DNA sequenced with the Oncomine TCR Beta short-read assay. TCRdb redid the calling of the PCR reads with MiXCR, one entry per CDR3 protein. The table lists about 20,000 distinct CDR3 sequences, roughly three fifths of them singletons. The CDR3 covers 12 residues. V lost 4 bases, J lost 2 bases, and 6 bases lay in between. Looked up from germline, CDR1 is MNHNS and CDR2 is SASEGT. The specimen was CD4+ T cells from blood, cultured in vitro, collected after SARS-CoV-2 vaccination. The sequence was collected from a human donor who had recovered from COVID-19. J is TRBJ2-7 and V is TRBV6-1, with TRBD2 as a possible D gene (5 bases). CDR3 sequence reads: CASSAGTYEQYF. The DNA for the CDR3 is TGTGCCAGCAGTGCCGGGACCTACGAGCAGTACTTC.